These 27 T cell receptor beta chains share one sample of origin, sequenced in a study of blood T cell repertoires in COVID-19 (TCRdb year 2020). Libraries were made using the immunoSEQ multiplex PCR assay. TCRdb retrieved this table from immuneACCESS and kept in-frame rearrangements only. Not all clones are present; in checked studies, unresolved V genes account for under half, and no reason is known for the remainder. The sample has around 79,000 clones on record, about nine tenths of them singletons. The biggest ten clones account for approximately 10% of the sample. The sequencing input was peripheral blood. The source is a human donor in a cohort sampled during active COVID-19.

This chain connects TRBV6-1 to TRBJ2-1, with 7 nucleotides matching TRBD1. The V gene's germline CDR1 is MNHNS and CDR2 SASEGT. V shed 3 bases and J 4 bases; nucleotides not matched to a gene: 3. CDR3 length: 14 residues. DNA of the CDR3: TGTGCCAGCAGTGATCGGGACAGATACAATGAGCAGTTCTTC. Amino acids: CASSDRDRYNEQFF.

The rearrangement joins TRBV4-1 to TRBJ2-6; a possible D gene is TRBD2 (5 bases). This CDR3 spans 16 amino acids. Deletions cut 3 bases from V and 8 bases from J, with 17 bases between. CDR1 and CDR2 from the germline V gene are MGHRA and YSYEKL. The chain's CDR3 is CASSQAPGRVSNVLTF. CDR3 in DNA: TGCGCCAGCAGCCAGGCTCCGGGAAGGGTGTCCAACGTCCTGACTTTC.

The chain combines TRBV5-1 with TRBJ1-6, with D tentatively TRBD1 (6 bases). V was pared by 7 bases and J by 5 bases, with 16 bases between. The CDR3 runs 15 residues. Germline V gene lookup returns CDR1 SGHRS and CDR2 YFSETQ. CDR3 nucleotide sequence: TGCGCCAGCTATCCCCTCCCAGGGGATAATTCACCCCTCCACTTT. Translated, it gives CASYPLPGDNSPLHF.

This chain joins TRBV15 and TRBJ2-1, with D uncertain. V was shortened by 4 bases and J by 8 bases, with 6 bases between the two germline ends. The length of the CDR3 is 11 residues. Germline loops: CDR1 LNHNV, CDR2 YYDKDF (reference sequence). In DNA, the CDR3 is TGTGCCACCAGCATGAGTCATGAGCAGTTCTTC. As protein: CATSMSHEQFF.

This chain joins TRBV18 and TRBJ2-7; possibly TRBD2 for D (5 bases). The ends were cut back, 2 bases at V and 0 bases at J, with 11 bases in the middle. Germline-derived CDR1 and CDR2 are KGHSH and LQKENI. CDR3 size: 15 residues. CDR3: CASSPSNSGSYEQYF. Here the CDR3 DNA reads TGTGCCAGCTCACCATCGAACAGCGGCTCCTACGAGCAGTACTTC.

J is TRBJ2-7 and V is TRBV29-1; 8 nucleotides line up with TRBD1. Germline V gene data show CDR1 as SQVTM and CDR2 as ANQGSEA. Trimming removed 5 bases from V and 6 bases from J; junction bases left unmatched: 9. The CDR3 is 13 amino acids. The CDR3 reads CSVLGQGHSEQYF. CDR3 nucleotide sequence: TGCAGCGTTCTCGGACAGGGCCACTCCGAGCAGTACTTC.

The chain is built from TRBV2 and TRBJ2-2; D not resolved. Germline lookup yields CDR1 SNHLY and CDR2 FYNNEI. Trimming took off 2 bases at V and 5 bases at J, with 12 bases between the two ends. The CDR3 contains 15 residues. The CDR3 DNA is TGTGCCAGCAGTGAATATCCTAGAATGACCGGGGAGCTGTTTTTT. Translated, it gives CASSEYPRMTGELFF.

V usage is TRBV30 and J usage is TRBJ2-5; the match to TRBD2 covers 11 bases. Germline loops: CDR1 GTSNPN, CDR2 SVGIG (reference sequence). The junction had 3 bases not matched to a gene; V was cut back by 1 base and J by 2 bases. CDR3 size: 15 residues. CDR3 region: CAWSAGTSGQETQYF. CDR3 DNA sequence: TGTGCCTGGAGTGCTGGGACTAGCGGACAAGAGACCCAGTACTTC.

The V and J genes are TRBV6-5 and TRBJ1-6, with D unresolved. Germline V gives CDR1 MNHEY, CDR2 SVGAGI. There are 14 residues in the CDR3. V was clipped by 6 bases and J by 4 bases, with 10 bases between them. DNA for the CDR3: TGTGCCAGCAGCACCGAACTTTATAATTCACCCCTCCACTTT. Translation: CASSTELYNSPLHF.

This clone showed up just once. The V call is TRBV27, the J call TRBJ1-2, with D possibly being TRBD1 (6 bases). The CDR3 extends over 13 amino acids. V was trimmed by 3 bases and J by 5 bases, leaving 10 bases between them. The germline V gene has CDR1 MNHEY and CDR2 SMNVEV (reference sequence). The CDR3 sequence: CASSLSGDYGYTF. In DNA form, the CDR3 reads TGTGCCAGCAGTTTGTCAGGGGATTATGGCTACACCTTC.

The chain joins TRBV19 to TRBJ2-7; TRBD2 matches at 7 bases. The germline V gene has CDR1 LNHDA and CDR2 SQIVND (reference sequence). Trimming took 5 bases from V and 2 from J; bases not matched to a gene: 12. CDR3 length equals 16 residues. CDR3 sequence reads: CASSPPWAGEAYEQYF. The CDR3 nucleotides are TGTGCCAGTAGTCCGCCGTGGGCGGGAGAGGCCTACGAGCAGTACTTC.

The V and J genes are TRBV7-8 and TRBJ2-7; 7 bases line up with TRBD2. The CDR3 spans 15 residues. V shed 5 bases and J 6 bases; nucleotides not matched to a gene: 13. Germline values: CDR1 SGHVS, CDR2 FQNEAQ. The CDR3 DNA reads TGTGCCAGCAGCCCCCTAGCGGAGCCCGCCCGCGAGCAGTACTTC. It specifies CASSPLAEPAREQYF.

The table lists this clone with a few counts. This rearrangement joins TRBV28 to TRBJ2-7, with TRBD2 matching over 7 bases. The germline CDR1 and CDR2 sequences are MDHEN and SYDVKM. Unmatched junction bases numbered 13, after V lost 1 base and J lost 7 bases. This CDR3 has 16 residues. The CDR3 region is CASSLSNRRGGYEQYF. The CDR3 region has the DNA TGTGCCAGCAGTTTATCGAACAGGCGCGGGGGTTATGAGCAGTACTTC.

This clone came up a few times. The chain combines TRBV2 with TRBJ2-5; TRBD2 matches 12 bases. This CDR3 spans 15 amino acids. The germline V gene has CDR1 SNHLY and CDR2 FYNNEI. Trimming took 8 bases from V and 4 from J; bases not matched to a gene: 8. The CDR3 protein is CASGLTSGSAETQYF. The CDR3 DNA follows: TGTGCCAGCGGGTTGACTAGCGGGAGCGCAGAGACCCAGTACTTC.

CDR3 loop: CASSPPGLAGVSSYNEQFF. CDR3 nucleotides: TGTGCCAGCAGCCCACCGGGACTAGCGGGGGTAAGCTCCTACAATGAGCAGTTCTTC. The chain recombines TRBV11-2 with TRBJ2-1, with 14 nucleotides matching TRBD2. This CDR3 comprises 19 residues. J gave up 0 bases and V 5 bases, and 9 bases lay outside the gene matches. CDR1 is SGHAT, CDR2 FQNNGV, per germline. The full variable domain, completed using reference TRBV11-2 and TRBJ2-1, is EAGVAQSPRYKIIEKRQSVAFWCNPISGHATLYWYQQILGQGPKLLIQFQNNGVVDDSQLPKDRFSAERLKGVDSTLKIQPAKLEDSAVYLCASSPPGLAGVSSYNEQFFGPGTRLTVL.

V and J are TRBV11-2 and TRBJ2-3; 11 nucleotides match TRBD2. The CDR3 runs 16 residues. Per the germline V gene, CDR1 is SGHAT and CDR2 is FQNNGV. V lost 1 base and J lost 4; bases outside the gene matches: 4. The CDR3 sequence is CASSLGASGRSDTQYF. As DNA, the CDR3 is TGTGCCAGCAGCTTAGGGGCTAGCGGGAGGTCAGATACGCAGTATTTT.

V usage is TRBV6-1 and J usage is TRBJ2-3; a possible D gene is TRBD1 (6 bases). The CDR3 covers 16 residues. The germline V gene encodes CDR1 MNHNS and CDR2 SASEGT. The V end was cut by 2 bases, the J end by 1 base, with 13 bases between. The CDR3 bases are TGTGCCAGCAGTGAACGAGCAGGGGACGGCACAGATACGCAGTATTTT. Translating gives CASSERAGDGTDTQYF.

The rearrangement links TRBV24-1 to TRBJ2-3; 7 bases match TRBD2. The J segment lost 3 bases and the V segment lost 4 bases, leaving 12 bases of the junction unmatched. CDR1 KGHDR and CDR2 SFDVKD come from the germline V gene. There are 17 residues in the CDR3. CDR3 amino acids: CATSEHPNAGETDTQYF. Written as DNA, the CDR3 is TGTGCCACCAGTGAGCACCCCAACGCGGGAGAGACAGATACGCAGTATTTT.

The rearrangement joins TRBV14 to TRBJ2-7; 9 bases are a match to TRBD1. The CDR3 is made up of 14 amino acids. Germline-derived CDR1 and CDR2 are SGHDN and FVKESK. V gave up 1 base and J gave up 4 bases; unmatched junction bases: 2. The CDR3 loop reads CASSQGGQGYEQYF. The CDR3 nucleotides are TGTGCCAGCAGCCAAGGGGGACAGGGATACGAGCAGTACTTC.

The chain recombines TRBV6-6 with TRBJ1-1, with D hard to call. Between the trimmed V and J ends, which lost 0 bases and 1 base, there was a span of 6 bases. This CDR3 contains 14 residues. Germline CDR1 and CDR2: MNHNY and SVGAGI (reference sequence). DNA for the CDR3: TGTGCCAGCAGTTACTCGGAGGGGAACACTGAAGCTTTCTTT. Its protein is CASSYSEGNTEAFF.

This chain uses TRBV29-1 with TRBJ2-3, with 10 nucleotides matching TRBD2. Per the germline V gene, CDR1 is SQVTM and CDR2 is ANQGSEA. This CDR3 is built from 16 residues. Trimming at V came to 4 bases and at J to 0 bases, leaving 7 bases not matched to a gene. In nucleotides, the CDR3 is TGCAGCGTTGGGTCTAGCGGGAGTATTAGCACAGATACGCAGTATTTT. Encoded protein: CSVGSSGSISTDTQYF.

The chain links TRBV2 to TRBJ1-4; 8 nucleotides agree with TRBD1. The CDR3 is 14 amino acids. Germline loops: CDR1 SNHLY, CDR2 FYNNEI. The V and J ends lost 6 bases and 4 bases, in that order; junction bases with no gene match: 4. Here the CDR3 reads CASSQGASNEKLFF. The CDR3, as DNA: TGTGCCAGCAGCCAGGGGGCGAGTAATGAAAAACTGTTTTTT. Supplemented by reference TRBV2 and TRBJ1-4, the full variable domain reads EPEVTQTPSHQVTQMGQEVILRCVPISNHLYFYWYRQILGQKVEFLVSFYNNEISEKSEIFDDQFSVERPDGSNFTLKIRSTKLEDSAMYFCASSQGASNEKLFFGSGTQLSVL.

This clone was observed a single time. The chain recombines TRBV5-1 with TRBJ1-1; 10 positions agree with TRBD1. V lost 0 bases to trimming and J lost 5 bases; unmatched junction nucleotides: 10. Germline CDR1 and CDR2: SGHRS and YFSETQ. The CDR3 sequence is 17 residues long. The CDR3: CASSLVRTGGERTEAFF. DNA for the CDR3: TGCGCCAGCAGCTTGGTACGGACAGGGGGGGAAAGAACTGAAGCTTTCTTT.

This chain links TRBV30 with TRBJ2-1, with TRBD2 identical over 7 bases. V gave up 2 bases and J gave up 7 bases; unmatched junction bases: 5. This CDR3 has 13 amino acids. CDR1 is GTSNPN, CDR2 SVGIG, per germline (reference sequence). CDR3: CAWSPGTNNEQFF. DNA for the CDR3: TGTGCCTGGAGTCCCGGGACTAATAATGAGCAGTTCTTC.

The chain recombines TRBV10-3 with TRBJ2-5, with 7 bases that match TRBD1. V gave up 2 bases and J gave up 2 bases; unmatched junction bases: 2. Germline V gene data show CDR1 as ENHRY and CDR2 as SYGVKD. The CDR3 spans 14 residues. The CDR3 protein is CAISELGQQETQYF. The CDR3, as DNA: TGTGCCATCAGTGAGCTGGGACAGCAAGAGACCCAGTACTTC.

This clone was seen once. The V gene is TRBV7-2, the J gene TRBJ2-7; D may be TRBD1 (5 bases). Looked up from germline, CDR1 is SGHTA and CDR2 is FQGNSA. With 1 base removed from V and 6 bases from J, the gap between germline ends came to 10 bases. This CDR3 contains 13 residues. CDR3 bases: TGTGCCAGCAGCTTAGGGGGCCCCAGCGAGCAGTACTTC. It codes for CASSLGGPSEQYF. The full variable domain, completed using reference TRBV7-2 and TRBJ2-7, is GAGVSQSPSNKVTEKGKDVELRCDPISGHTALYWYRQSLGQGLEFLIYFQGNSAPDKSGLPSDRFSAERTGGSVSTLTIQRTQQEDSAVYLCASSLGGPSEQYFGPGTRLTVT.

The chain combines TRBV19 with TRBJ2-1, with 10 bases matching TRBD2. The CDR3 contains 17 residues. The V gene end was trimmed by 1 base and the J gene end by 0 bases; junction bases not matched to a gene: 3. The germline V gene has CDR1 LNHDA and CDR2 SQIVND (reference sequence). In nucleotides, the CDR3 is TGTGCCAGTAGTATAGCTAGCGGGGGCCACTCCTACAATGAGCAGTTCTTC. It specifies CASSIASGGHSYNEQFF.